A single T cell receptor (beta chain) is shown here with its context. The antigen remains unidentified. These data belong to a study of lymphopenia after photon versus proton radiotherapy. Study outcomes and limitations: Post-nadir diversity loss with photons came from oligoclonal expansion, particularly CD8+ Temra cells. Authors raise, but do not show, better survival with proton therapy. In patients who died, overall survival fell as post-nadir TCR diversity dropped more.

Generated by immunoSEQ multiplex PCR, the TCRdb table keeps only in-frame clones and is missing some. The sample yields 17,000 or so clones, around 85% seen once. V lost 1 base and J lost 3, with 21 bases in between. CDR1 is SGHVS and CDR2 is FNYEAQ in the germline V gene. This CDR3 has 19 residues. This TCR derives from a man between 65 and 79 years old with pancreatic cancer. The specimen was peripheral blood, collected from a patient treated with proton-based radiotherapy. The rearrangement uses TRBV7-6 and TRBJ2-2; perhaps TRBD2 as D (8 bases). The CDR3 DNA sequence: TGTGCCAGCAGCTTAGGCTGGCGGGAGGAGGGGGCTTACACCGGGGAGCTGTTTTTT. Translating gives CASSLGWREEGAYTGELFF.